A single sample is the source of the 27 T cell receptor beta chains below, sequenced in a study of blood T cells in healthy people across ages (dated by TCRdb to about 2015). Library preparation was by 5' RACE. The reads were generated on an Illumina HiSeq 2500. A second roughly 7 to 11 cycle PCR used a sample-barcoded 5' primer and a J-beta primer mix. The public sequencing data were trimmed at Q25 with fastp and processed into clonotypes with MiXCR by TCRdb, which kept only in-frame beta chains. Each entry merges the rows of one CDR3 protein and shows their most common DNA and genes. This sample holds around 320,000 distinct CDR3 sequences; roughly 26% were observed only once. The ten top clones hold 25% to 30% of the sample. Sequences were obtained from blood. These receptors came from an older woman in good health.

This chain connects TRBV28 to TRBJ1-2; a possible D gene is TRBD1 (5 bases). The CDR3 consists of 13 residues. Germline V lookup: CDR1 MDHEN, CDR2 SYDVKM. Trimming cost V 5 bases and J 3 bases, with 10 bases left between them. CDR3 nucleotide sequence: TGTGCCAGCAGTCCTCCGGGACACTATGGCTACACCTTC. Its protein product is CASSPPGHYGYTF.

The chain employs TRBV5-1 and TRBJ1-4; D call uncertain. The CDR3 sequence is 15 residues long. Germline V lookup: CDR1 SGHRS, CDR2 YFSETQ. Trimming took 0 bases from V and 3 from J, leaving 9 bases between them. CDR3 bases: TGCGCCAGCAGCTTGGCCGAATCAGCTAATGAAAAACTGTTTTTT. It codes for CASSLAESANEKLFF.

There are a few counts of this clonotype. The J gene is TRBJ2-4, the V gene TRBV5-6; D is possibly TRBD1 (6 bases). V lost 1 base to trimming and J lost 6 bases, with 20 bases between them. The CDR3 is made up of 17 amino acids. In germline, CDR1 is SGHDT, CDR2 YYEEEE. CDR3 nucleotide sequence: TGTGCCAGCAGCTTGAGGGGGACCCAAAAGGATAGAAACATTCAGTACTTC. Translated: CASSLRGTQKDRNIQYF.

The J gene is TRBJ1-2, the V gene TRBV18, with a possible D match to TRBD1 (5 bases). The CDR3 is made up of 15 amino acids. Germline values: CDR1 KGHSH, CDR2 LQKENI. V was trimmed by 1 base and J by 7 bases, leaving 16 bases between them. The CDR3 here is CASSPLSGSQGGYTF. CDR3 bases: TGTGCCAGCTCACCACTATCAGGGAGCCAGGGTGGCTACACCTTC. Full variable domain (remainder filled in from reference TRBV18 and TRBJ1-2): NAGVMQNPRHLVRRRGQEARLRCSPMKGHSHVYWYRQLPEEGLKFMVYLQKENIIDESGMPKERFSAEFPKEGPSILRIQQVVRGDSAAYFCASSPLSGSQGGYTFGSGTRLTVV.

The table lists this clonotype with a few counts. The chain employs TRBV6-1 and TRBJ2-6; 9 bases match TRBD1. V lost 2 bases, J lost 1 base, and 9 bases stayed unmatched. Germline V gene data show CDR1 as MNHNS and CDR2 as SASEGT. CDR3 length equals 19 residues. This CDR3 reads CASSESGTGKYSGANVLTF. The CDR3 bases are TGTGCCAGCAGTGAATCCGGGACAGGGAAGTATTCTGGGGCCAACGTCCTGACTTTC.

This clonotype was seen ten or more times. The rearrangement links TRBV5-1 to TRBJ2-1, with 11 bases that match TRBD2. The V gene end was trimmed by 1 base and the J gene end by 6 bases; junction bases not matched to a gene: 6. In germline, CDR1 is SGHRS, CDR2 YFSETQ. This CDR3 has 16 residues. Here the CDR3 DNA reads TGCGCCAGCAGCTTGACCGTCCTAGCGGGGGGCAATGAGCAGTTCTTC. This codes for CASSLTVLAGGNEQFF. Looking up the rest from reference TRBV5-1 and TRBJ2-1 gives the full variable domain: KAGVTQTPRYLIKTRGQQVTLSCSPISGHRSVSWYQQTPGQGLQFLFEYFSETQRNKGNFPGRFSGRQFSNSRSEMNVSTLELGDSALYLCASSLTVLAGGNEQFFGPGTRLTVL.

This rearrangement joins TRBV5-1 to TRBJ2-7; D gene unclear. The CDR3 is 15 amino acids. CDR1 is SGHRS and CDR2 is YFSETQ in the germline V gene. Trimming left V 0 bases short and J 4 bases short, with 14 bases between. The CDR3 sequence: CASSLESVPPYEQYF. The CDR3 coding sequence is TGCGCCAGCAGCTTGGAATCCGTCCCTCCGTACGAGCAGTACTTC.

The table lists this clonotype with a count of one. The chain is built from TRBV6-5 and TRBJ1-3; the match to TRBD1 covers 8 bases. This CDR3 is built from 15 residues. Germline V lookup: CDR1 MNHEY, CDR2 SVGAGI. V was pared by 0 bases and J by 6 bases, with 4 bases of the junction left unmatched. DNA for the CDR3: TGTGCCAGCAGTTACTCCAGGGGGCCGAAAAACACCATATATTTT. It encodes CASSYSRGPKNTIYF.

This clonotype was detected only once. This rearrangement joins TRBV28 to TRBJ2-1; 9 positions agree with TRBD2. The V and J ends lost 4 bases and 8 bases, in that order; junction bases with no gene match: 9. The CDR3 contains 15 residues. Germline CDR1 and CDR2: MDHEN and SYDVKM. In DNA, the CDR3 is TGTGCCAGCAGTTATTCGCGGGAGGGATATGATGAGCAGTTCTTC. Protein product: CASSYSREGYDEQFF. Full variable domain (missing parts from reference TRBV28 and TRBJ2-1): DVKVTQSSRYLVKRTGEKVFLECVQDMDHENMFWYRQDPGLGLRLIYFSYDVKMKEKGDIPEGYSVSREKKERFSLILESASTNQTSMYLCASSYSREGYDEQFFGPGTRLTVL.

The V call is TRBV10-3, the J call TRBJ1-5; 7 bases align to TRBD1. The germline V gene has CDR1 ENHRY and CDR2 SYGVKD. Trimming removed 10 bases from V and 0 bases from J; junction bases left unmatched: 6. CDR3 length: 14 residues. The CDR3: CATGDRLSNQPQHF. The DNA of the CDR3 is TGTGCCACCGGGGACAGACTTAGCAATCAGCCCCAGCATTTT.

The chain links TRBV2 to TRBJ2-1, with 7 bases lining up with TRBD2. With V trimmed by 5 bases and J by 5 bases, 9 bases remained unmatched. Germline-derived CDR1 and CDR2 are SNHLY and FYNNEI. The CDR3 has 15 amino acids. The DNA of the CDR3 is TGTGCCAGCAGTCCGAGCGGGAATATCAACAATGAGCAGTTCTTC. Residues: CASSPSGNINNEQFF.

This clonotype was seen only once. CDR3 DNA sequence: TGCAGTGCTAGAGATCCCTTCTACAATGAGCAGTTCTTC. It yields the protein CSARDPFYNEQFF. V usage is TRBV20-1 and J usage is TRBJ2-1; no firm D call. The V gene lost 0 bases and the J gene lost 3 bases, with 6 bases spanning the gap. The germline V gene has CDR1 DFQATT and CDR2 SNEGSKA (reference sequence). CDR3 length: 13 residues.

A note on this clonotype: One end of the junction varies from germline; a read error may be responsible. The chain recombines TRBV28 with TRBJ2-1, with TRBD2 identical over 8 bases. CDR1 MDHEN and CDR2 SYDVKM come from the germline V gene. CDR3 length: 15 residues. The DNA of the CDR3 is TGCGCCAGCAGTCCCCATAGCGGGACCGGAAATGAGCAGTTCTTC. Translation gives CASSPHSGTGNEQFF. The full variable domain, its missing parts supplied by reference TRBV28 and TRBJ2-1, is DVKVTQSSRYLVKRTGEKVFLECVQDMDHENMFWYRQDPGLGLRLIYFSYDVKMKEKGDIPEGYSVSREKKERFSLILESASTNQTSMYLCASSPHSGTGNEQFFGPGTRLTVL.

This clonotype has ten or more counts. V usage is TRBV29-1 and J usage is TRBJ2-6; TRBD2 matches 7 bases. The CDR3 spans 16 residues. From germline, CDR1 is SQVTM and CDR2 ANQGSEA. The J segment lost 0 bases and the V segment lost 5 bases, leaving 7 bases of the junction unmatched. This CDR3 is CSVQNGGGSGANVLTF. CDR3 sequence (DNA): TGCAGCGTTCAGAATGGCGGGGGCTCTGGGGCCAACGTCCTGACTTTC.

The CDR3 loop is CASSHPDDQREVKTYNEQFF. The CDR3, as DNA: TGTGCCAGCAGCCACCCTGATGATCAGCGGGAGGTTAAAACCTACAATGAGCAGTTCTTC. The V gene is TRBV4-2, the J gene TRBJ2-1; 9 bases map to TRBD2. Germline CDR1 and CDR2: LGHNA and YNFKEQ. V lost 3 bases and J lost 2; bases outside the gene matches: 17. CDR3 size: 20 residues.

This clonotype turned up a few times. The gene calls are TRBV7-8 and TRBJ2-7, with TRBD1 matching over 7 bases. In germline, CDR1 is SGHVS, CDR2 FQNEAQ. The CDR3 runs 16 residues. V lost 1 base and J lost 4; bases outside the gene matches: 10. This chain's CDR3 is CASSLGAQGKVYEQYF. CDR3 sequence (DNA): TGTGCCAGCAGCTTAGGGGCACAGGGGAAGGTTTACGAGCAGTACTTC.

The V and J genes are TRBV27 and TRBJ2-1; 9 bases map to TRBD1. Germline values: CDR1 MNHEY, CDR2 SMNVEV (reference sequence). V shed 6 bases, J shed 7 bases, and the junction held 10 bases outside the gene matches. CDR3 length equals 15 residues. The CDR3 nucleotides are TGTGCCAGCAGCTCCGGGACAGGGCGACAGAATGAGCAGTTCTTC. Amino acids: CASSSGTGRQNEQFF.

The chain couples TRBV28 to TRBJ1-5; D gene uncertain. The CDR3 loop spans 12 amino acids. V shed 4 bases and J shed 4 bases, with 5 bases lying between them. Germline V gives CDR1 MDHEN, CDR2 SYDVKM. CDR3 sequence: CASSSPNQPQHF. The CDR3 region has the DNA TGTGCCAGCAGTTCCCCAAATCAGCCCCAGCATTTT.

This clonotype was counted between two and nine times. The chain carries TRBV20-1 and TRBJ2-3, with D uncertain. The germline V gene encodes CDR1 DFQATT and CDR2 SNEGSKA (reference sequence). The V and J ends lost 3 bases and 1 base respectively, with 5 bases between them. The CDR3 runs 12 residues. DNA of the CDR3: TGCAGTGCTAGGGTTGGCACAGATACGCAGTATTTT. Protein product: CSARVGTDTQYF.

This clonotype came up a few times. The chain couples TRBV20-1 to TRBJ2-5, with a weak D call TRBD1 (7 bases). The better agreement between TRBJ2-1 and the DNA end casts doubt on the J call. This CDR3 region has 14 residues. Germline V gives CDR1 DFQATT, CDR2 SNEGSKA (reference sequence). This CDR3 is CSAPAGGTYNEQFF. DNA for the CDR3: TGCAGTGCTCCGGCAGGGGGGACTTACAATGAGCAGTTCTTC.

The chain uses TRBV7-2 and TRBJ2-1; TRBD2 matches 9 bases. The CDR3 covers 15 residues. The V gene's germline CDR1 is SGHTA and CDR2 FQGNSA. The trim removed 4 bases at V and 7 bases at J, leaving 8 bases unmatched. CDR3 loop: CASSSYSGRGNEQFF. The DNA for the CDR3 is TGTGCCAGCAGCTCCTATAGCGGGAGAGGTAATGAGCAGTTCTTC. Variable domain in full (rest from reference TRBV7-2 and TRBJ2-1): GAGVSQSPSNKVTEKGKDVELRCDPISGHTALYWYRQSLGQGLEFLIYFQGNSAPDKSGLPSDRFSAERTGGSVSTLTIQRTQQEDSAVYLCASSSYSGRGNEQFFGPGTRLTVL.

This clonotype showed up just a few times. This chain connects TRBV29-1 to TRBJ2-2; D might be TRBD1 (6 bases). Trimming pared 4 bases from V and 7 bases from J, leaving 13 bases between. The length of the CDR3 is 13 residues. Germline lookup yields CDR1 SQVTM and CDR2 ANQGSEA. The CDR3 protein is CSVVTGSLGELFF. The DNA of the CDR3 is TGCAGCGTTGTGACAGGCTCTCTCGGGGAGCTGTTTTTT.

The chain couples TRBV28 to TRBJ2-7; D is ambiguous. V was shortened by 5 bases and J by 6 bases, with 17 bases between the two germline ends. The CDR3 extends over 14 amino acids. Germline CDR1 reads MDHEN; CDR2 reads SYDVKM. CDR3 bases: TGTGCCAGCAGTCCCCCCCAGAGCCCCTTCGAGCAGTACTTC. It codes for CASSPPQSPFEQYF.

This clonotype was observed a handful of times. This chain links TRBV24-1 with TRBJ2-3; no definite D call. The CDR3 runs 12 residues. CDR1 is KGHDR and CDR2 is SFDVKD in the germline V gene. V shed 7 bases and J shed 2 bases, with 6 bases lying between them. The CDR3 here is CATRAPTDTQYF. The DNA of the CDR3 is TGTGCCACCAGGGCCCCCACAGATACGCAGTATTTT.

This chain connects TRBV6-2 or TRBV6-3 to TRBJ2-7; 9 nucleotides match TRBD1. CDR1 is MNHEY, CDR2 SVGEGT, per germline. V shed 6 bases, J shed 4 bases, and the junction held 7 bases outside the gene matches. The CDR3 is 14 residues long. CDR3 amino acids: CASRTTGGGYEQYF. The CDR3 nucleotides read TGTGCCAGCAGAACCACAGGGGGCGGATACGAGCAGTACTTC.

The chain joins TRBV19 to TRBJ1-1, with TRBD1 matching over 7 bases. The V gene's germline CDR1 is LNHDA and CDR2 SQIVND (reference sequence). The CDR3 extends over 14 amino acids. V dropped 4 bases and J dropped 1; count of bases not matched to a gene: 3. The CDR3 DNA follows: TGTGCCAGTAGTACCACAGGGGCGAACACTGAAGCTTTCTTT. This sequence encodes CASSTTGANTEAFF.

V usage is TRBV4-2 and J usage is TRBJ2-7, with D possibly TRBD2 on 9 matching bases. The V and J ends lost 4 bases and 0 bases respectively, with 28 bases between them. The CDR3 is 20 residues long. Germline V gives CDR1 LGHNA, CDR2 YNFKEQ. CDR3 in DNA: TGTGCCAGCAGCCCGGGACAGGAAAGCAGCGGGAGGCCTTTCTCCTACGAGCAGTACTTC. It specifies CASSPGQESSGRPFSYEQYF.